What follows is one TCR beta chain and its context. What it binds is unknown. Several immunoSEQ 96-well plates shared each subset's DNA, each plate a replicate. In the sorted-subset replicate PCRs, approximately 200 ng DNA, around 30,000 T cell genomes, was used. Here immunoSEQ multiplex PCR was the method, and the copy in TCRdb shows in-frame clones only, minus some. The sample contains around 1.9 million clones, about 93% of which appear only once. The record originates from a study of shared clonotypes between healthy human individuals. About the research overall: The study used three CD4 naive, three CD4 memory, two CD8 naive and one CD8 memory plate per donor. Findings and limits, study-wide: Genetic and exposure-history diversity was limited by the few donors.

Between the trimmed V and J ends, which lost 1 base and 1 base, there was a span of 15 bases. The CDR3 consists of 17 residues. Germline CDR1 is SEHNR and CDR2 is FQNEAQ (reference sequence). Naive CD8 cells, CD45RO-negative and positively selected for CCR7, excluded terminally differentiated effector memory CD45RA+ cells. The receptor was isolated from a man younger than 35 in good health. Some clones in this sample may be carry-over from other donors' samples. The chain couples TRBV7-9 to TRBJ2-3; a possible D gene is TRBD2 (6 bases). The sample was naive CD8+ T cells from PBMCs. CDR3 bases: TGTGCCAGCAGCTTAGGGGATGGCGGGATTCGCACAGATACGCAGTATTTT. Amino acids: CASSLGDGGIRTDTQYF.